The clone carrying this T cell receptor (beta chain) appeared many times. Amplified TCR beta CDR3 regions came from RNA transcripts. HTBI primers were used for first-round RT-PCR of the TCR CDR3. TCRdb called the multiplex PCR reads again in MiXCR, with one record for every CDR3 protein. The table shows 300,000 to 350,000 distinct CDR3 sequences, with over 20% occurring only once. This entry is derived from a study of T cells in Graves' hyperthyroidism and ophthalmopathy. Trimming stripped 8 bases from V and 4 bases from J, with 9 bases between. There are 12 residues in the CDR3. What was sequenced was blood. The TCR was taken from a woman in her forties or fifties with Graves' hyperthyroidism. V gene TRBV12-3 or TRBV12-4 combines with J gene TRBJ1-5; weak D call: TRBD1 (6 bases). For the CDR3, the DNA is TGTGCCAGCGGGACACCAAATCAGCCCCAGCATTTT. The encoded protein is CASGTPNQPQHF.